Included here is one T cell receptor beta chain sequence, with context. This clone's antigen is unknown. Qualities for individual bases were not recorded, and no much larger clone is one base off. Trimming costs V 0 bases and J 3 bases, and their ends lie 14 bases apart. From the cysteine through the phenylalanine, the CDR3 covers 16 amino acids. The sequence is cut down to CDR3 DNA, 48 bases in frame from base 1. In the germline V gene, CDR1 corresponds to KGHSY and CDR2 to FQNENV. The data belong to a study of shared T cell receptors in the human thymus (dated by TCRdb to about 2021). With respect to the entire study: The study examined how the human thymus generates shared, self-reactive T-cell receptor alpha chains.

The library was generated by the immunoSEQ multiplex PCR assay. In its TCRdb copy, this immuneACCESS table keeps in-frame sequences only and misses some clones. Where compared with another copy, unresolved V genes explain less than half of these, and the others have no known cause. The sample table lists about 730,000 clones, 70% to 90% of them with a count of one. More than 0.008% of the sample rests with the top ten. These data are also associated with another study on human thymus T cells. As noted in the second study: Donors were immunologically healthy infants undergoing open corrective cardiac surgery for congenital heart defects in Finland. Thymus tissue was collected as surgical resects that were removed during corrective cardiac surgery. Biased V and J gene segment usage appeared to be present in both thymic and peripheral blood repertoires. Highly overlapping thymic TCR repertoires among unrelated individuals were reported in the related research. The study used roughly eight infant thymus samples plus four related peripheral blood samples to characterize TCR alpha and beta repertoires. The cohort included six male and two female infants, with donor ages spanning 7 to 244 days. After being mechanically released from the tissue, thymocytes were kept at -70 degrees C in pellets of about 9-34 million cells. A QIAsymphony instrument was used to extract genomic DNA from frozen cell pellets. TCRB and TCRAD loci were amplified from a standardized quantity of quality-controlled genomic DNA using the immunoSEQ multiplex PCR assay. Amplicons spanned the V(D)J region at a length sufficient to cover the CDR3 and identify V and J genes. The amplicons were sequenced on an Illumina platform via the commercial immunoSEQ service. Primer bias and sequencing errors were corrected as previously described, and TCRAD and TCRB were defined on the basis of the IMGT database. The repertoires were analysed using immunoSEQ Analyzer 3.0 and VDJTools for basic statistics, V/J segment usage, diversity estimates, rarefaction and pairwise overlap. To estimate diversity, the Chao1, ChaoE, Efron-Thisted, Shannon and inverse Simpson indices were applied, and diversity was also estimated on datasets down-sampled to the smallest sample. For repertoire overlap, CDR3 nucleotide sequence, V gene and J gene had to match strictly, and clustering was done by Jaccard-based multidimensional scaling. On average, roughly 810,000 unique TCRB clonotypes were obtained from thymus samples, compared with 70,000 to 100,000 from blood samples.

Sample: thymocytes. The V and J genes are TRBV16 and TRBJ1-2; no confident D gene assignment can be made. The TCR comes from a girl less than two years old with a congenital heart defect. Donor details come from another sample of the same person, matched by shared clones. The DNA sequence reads TGTGCCAGCAGCCAATCAATAGGCAGAGCGGACTATGGCTACACCTTC. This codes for CASSQSIGRADYGYTF.